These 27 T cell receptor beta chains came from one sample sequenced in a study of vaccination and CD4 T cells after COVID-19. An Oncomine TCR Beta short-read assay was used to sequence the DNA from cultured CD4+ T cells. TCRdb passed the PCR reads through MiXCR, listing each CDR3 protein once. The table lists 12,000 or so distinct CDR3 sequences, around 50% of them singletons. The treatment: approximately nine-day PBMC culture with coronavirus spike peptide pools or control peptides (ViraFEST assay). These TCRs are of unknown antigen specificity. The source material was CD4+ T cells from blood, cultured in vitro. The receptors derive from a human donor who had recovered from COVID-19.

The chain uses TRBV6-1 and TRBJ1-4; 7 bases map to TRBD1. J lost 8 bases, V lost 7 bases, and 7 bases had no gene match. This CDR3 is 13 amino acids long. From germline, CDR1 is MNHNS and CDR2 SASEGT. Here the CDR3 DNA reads TGTGCCAGCACGACAGGGTTCCCCGAAAAACTGTTTTTT. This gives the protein CASTTGFPEKLFF.

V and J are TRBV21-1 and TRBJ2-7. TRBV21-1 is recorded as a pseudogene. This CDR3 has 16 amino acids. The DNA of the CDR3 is TGTGCCAGCAGCAAAGTAGAGACTAGGAAGTCCTACGAGCAGTACTTC. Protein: CASSKVETRKSYEQYF.

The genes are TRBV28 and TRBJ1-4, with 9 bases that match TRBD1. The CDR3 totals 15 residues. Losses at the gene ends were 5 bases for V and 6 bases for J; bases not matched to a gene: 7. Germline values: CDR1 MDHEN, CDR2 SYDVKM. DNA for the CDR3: TGTGCCAGCAGTGCGGGGGGACAGGGAGATGAAAAACTGTTTTTT. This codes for CASSAGGQGDEKLFF.

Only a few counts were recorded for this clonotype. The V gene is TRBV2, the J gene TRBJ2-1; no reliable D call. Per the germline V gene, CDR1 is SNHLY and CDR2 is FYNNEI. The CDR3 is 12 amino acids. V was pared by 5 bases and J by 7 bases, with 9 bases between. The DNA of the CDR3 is TGTGCCAGCAGTCTAGACGCTAATGAGCAGTTCTTC. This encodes CASSLDANEQFF.

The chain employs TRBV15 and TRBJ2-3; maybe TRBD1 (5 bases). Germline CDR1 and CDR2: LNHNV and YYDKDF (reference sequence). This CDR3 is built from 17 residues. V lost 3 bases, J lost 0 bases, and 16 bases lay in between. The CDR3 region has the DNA TGTGCCACCAGCAGTCGAAACAGGCCCACTAGCACAGATACGCAGTATTTT. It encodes CATSSRNRPTSTDTQYF.

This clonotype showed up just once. This CDR3 is CASVSGQGAIGNIQYF. In DNA, the CDR3 is TGTGCCAGCGTGAGTGGTCAGGGGGCTATCGGGAACATTCAGTACTTC. V usage is TRBV6-1 and J usage is TRBJ2-4; 8 bases match TRBD1. This CDR3 is built from 16 residues. V shed 8 bases, J shed 7 bases, and the junction held 16 bases outside the gene matches. CDR1 is MNHNS and CDR2 is SASEGT in the germline V gene.

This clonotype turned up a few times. This CDR3 is CASSRNPSETYEQYF. CDR3 DNA sequence: TGTGCCAGCAGTCGAAACCCTAGCGAGACCTACGAGCAGTACTTC. The gene calls are TRBV27 and TRBJ2-7; a possible D gene is TRBD2 (6 bases). Trimming cost V 5 bases and J 2 bases, with 16 bases left between them. CDR1 and CDR2 (germline): MNHEY, SMNVEV (reference sequence). CDR3 length equals 15 residues.

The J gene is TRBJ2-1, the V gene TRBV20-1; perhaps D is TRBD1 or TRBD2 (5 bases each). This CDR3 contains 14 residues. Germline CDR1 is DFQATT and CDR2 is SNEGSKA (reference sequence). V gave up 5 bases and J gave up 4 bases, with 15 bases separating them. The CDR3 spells CSAAMVGEYNEQFF. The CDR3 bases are TGCAGTGCTGCGATGGTGGGGGAGTACAATGAGCAGTTCTTC.

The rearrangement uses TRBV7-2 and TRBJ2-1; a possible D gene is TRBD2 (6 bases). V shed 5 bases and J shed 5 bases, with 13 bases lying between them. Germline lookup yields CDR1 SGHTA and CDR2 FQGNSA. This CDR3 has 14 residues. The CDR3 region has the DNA TGTGCCAGCAGCAAGGAGGGGTCCAACAATGAGCAGTTCTTC. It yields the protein CASSKEGSNNEQFF.

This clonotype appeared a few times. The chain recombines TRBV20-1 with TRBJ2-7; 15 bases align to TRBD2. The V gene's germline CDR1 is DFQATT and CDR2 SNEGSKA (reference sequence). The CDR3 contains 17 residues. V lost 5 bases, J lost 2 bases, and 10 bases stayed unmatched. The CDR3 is CSAGLAGGIGDTYEQYF. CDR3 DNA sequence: TGCAGTGCTGGACTAGCGGGAGGGATTGGGGACACCTACGAGCAGTACTTC.

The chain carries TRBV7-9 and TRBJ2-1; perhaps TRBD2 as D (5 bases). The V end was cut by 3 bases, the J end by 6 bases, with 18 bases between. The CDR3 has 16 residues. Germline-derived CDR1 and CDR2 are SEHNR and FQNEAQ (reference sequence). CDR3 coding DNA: TGTGCCAGCAGCTTTTCGCGCTCCAACGAGGGCAATGAGCAGTTCTTC. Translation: CASSFSRSNEGNEQFF. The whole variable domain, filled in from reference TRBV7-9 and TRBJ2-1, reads DTGVSQNPRHKITKRGQNVTFRCDPISEHNRLYWYRQTLGQGPEFLTYFQNEAQLEKSRLLSDRFSAERPKGSFSTLEIQRTEQGDSAMYLCASSFSRSNEGNEQFFGPGTRLTVL.

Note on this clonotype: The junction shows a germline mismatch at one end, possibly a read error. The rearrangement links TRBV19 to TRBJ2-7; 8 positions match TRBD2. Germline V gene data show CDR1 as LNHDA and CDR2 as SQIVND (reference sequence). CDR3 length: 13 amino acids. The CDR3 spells CASSPGLVDERYF. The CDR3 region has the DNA TGTGCCAGTAGTCCGGGACTAGTCGACGAGCGGTACTTC.

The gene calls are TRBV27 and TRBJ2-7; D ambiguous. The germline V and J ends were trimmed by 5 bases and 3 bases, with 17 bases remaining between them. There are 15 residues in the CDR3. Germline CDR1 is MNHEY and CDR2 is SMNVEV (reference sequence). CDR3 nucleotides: TGTGCCAGCAGTCTCCCAGGACGGTTTGGCTACGAGCAGTACTTC. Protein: CASSLPGRFGYEQYF.

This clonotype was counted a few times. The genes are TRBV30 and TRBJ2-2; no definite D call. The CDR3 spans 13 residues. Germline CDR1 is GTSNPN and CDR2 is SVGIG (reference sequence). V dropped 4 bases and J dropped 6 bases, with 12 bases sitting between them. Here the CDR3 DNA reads TGTGCCTGGACCCGGTTGGGCGCCGGGGAGCTGTTTTTT. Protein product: CAWTRLGAGELFF.

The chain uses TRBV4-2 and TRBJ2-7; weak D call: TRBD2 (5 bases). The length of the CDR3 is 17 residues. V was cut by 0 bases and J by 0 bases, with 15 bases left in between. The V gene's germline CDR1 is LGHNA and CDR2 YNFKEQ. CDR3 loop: CASSQDMTPGVSYEQYF. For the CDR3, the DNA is TGTGCCAGCAGCCAAGATATGACCCCCGGGGTCTCCTACGAGCAGTACTTC.

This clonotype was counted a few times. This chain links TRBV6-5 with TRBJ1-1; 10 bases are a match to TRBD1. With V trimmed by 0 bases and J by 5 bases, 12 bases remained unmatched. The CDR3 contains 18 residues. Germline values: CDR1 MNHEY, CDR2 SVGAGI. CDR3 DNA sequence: TGTGCCAGCAGTTACTCTCTACATAAAGACAGGGGGCGAACTGAAGCTTTCTTT. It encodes CASSYSLHKDRGRTEAFF.

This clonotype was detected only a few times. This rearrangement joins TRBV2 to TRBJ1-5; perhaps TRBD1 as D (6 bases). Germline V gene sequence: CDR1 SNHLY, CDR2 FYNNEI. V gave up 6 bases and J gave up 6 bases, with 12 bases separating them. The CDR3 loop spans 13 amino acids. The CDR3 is CASSQGTGQPQHF. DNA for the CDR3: TGTGCCAGCAGCCAGGGGACCGGTCAGCCCCAGCATTTT.

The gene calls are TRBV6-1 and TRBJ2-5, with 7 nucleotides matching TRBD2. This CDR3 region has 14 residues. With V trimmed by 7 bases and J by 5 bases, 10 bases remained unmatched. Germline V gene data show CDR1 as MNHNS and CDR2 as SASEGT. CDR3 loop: CASTEGREWETQYF. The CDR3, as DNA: TGTGCCAGCACCGAAGGGCGGGAGTGGGAGACCCAGTACTTC.

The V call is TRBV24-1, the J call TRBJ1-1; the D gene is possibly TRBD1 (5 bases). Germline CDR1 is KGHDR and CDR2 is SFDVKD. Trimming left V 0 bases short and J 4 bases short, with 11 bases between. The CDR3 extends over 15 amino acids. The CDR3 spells CATSDLRGIGTEAFF. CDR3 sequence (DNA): TGTGCCACCAGTGATTTGCGGGGGATAGGCACTGAAGCTTTCTTT.

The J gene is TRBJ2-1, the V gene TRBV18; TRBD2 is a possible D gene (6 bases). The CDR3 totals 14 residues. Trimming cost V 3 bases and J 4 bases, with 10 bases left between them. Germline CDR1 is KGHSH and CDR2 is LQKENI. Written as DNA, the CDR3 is TGTGCCAGCTCACCGGCGGGGCTTTACAATGAGCAGTTCTTC. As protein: CASSPAGLYNEQFF.

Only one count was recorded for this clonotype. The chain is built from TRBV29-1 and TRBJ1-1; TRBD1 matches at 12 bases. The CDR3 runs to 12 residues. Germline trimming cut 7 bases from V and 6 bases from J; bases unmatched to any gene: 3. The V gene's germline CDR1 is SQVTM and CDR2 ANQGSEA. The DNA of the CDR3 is TGCAGCGGGGGACAGGGGGCGGCTGAAGCTTTCTTT. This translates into CSGGQGAAEAFF.

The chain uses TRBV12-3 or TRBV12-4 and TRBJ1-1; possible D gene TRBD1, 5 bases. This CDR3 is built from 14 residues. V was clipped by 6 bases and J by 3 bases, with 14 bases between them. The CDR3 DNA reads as TGTGCCAGCAGCCCAGATGCGGGGGACACTGAAGCTTTCTTT. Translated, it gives CASSPDAGDTEAFF.

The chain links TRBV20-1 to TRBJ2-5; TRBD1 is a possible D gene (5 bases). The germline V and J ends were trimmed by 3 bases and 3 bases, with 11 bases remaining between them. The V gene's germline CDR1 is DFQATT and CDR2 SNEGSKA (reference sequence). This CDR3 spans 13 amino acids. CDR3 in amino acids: CSARPPGKETQYF. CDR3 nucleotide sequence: TGCAGTGCTAGGCCCCCAGGGAAAGAGACCCAGTACTTC.

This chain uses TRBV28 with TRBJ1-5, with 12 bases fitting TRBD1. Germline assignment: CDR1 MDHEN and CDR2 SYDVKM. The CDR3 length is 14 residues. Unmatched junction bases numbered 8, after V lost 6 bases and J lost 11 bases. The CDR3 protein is CASRGTGGSGAQHF. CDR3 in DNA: TGTGCCAGCAGAGGGACAGGGGGCTCTGGAGCCCAGCATTTT.

The CDR3 DNA reads TGCAGTGCTCCTCCGGGACAGGGGTACGGGAGGGCGAGCAATGAGCAGTTCTTC. This sequence encodes CSAPPGQGYGRASNEQFF. The rearrangement uses TRBV20-1 and TRBJ2-1; 10 bases map to TRBD1. Trimming cost V 5 bases and J 6 bases; bases outside gene matches: 19. This CDR3 is 18 amino acids long. Germline V gives CDR1 DFQATT, CDR2 SNEGSKA (reference sequence).

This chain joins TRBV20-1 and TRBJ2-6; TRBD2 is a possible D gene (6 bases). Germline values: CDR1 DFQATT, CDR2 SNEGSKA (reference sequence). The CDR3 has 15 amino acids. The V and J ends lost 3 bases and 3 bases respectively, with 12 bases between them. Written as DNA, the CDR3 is TGCAGTGCTAGCCCGGGAGTATTTGGGGCCAACGTCCTGACTTTC. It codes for CSASPGVFGANVLTF.

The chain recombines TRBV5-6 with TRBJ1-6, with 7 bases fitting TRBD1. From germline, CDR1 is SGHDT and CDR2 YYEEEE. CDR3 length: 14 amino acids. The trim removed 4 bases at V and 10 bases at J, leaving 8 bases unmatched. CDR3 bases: TGTGCCAGCAGCCCCGAGACAGGGAGCTCACCCCTCCACTTT. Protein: CASSPETGSSPLHF.